This TCR beta chain was found in a study of cytomegalovirus exposure and HLA in healthy donors. Assay: immunoSEQ multiplex PCR; the TCRdb copy retains only in-frame clones and omits some. The sample has some 130,000 clones; roughly 87% are singletons. Trimming took 6 bases from V and 11 from J, leaving 14 bases between them. Looked up from germline, CDR1 is LNHDA and CDR2 is SQIVND (reference sequence). This CDR3 spans 12 amino acids. This sequence was found in a woman aged 18-29 years in good health and CMV-seronegative. Sample: PBMCs. This rearrangement joins TRBV19 to TRBJ2-1, with D tentatively TRBD1 (5 bases). The DNA for the CDR3 is TGTGCCAGTAGGCCCAGTACAGGCCAGCAGTTCTTC. This sequence encodes CASRPSTGQQFF.